The next 24 T cell receptor beta chains were all read from a single sample in a study of blood T cell repertoires in COVID-19. This table comes from immunoSEQ multiplex PCR, and its TCRdb copy is limited to in-frame clones, with some not included. The sample records 150,000 to 200,000 clones, approximately 84% being singletons. Sequencing input: peripheral blood. These receptors were obtained from a woman of 80 years or more with acute or convalescent COVID-19.

The chain has TRBV7-2 and TRBJ1-6; no definite D call. Germline V gives CDR1 SGHTA, CDR2 FQGNSA. The V and J ends lost 2 bases and 5 bases respectively, with 7 bases between them. This CDR3 contains 14 residues. This chain's CDR3 is CASSLLQNNSPLHF. The CDR3 region has the DNA TGTGCCAGCAGCTTACTGCAGAATAATTCACCCCTCCACTTT.

This sequence joins TRBV7-2 and TRBJ2-1, with 8 bases identical to TRBD2. Germline trimming cut 5 bases from V and 7 bases from J; bases unmatched to any gene: 13. This CDR3 contains 16 residues. The V gene's germline CDR1 is SGHTA and CDR2 FQGNSA. The CDR3 nucleotides are TGTGCCAGCAGCACGCCCGGGGGGGGCGGAGTAAATGAGCAGTTCTTC. This sequence encodes CASSTPGGGGVNEQFF.

The V call is TRBV4-1, the J call TRBJ2-5; 7 bases fit TRBD2. Trimming cost V 3 bases and J 2 bases; bases outside gene matches: 15. CDR1 MGHRA and CDR2 YSYEKL come from the germline V gene. The CDR3 has 18 amino acids. The CDR3 sequence is CASSHLPSSAGFQETQYF. CDR3 coding DNA: TGCGCCAGCAGCCACCTACCTAGCTCAGCGGGGTTTCAAGAGACCCAGTACTTC.

In this sample, this clone turned up once. The CDR3 DNA reads TGTGCCAGCAGCTTTGGTGAGACATTTGAAGCTTTCTTT. Protein sequence: CASSFGETFEAFF. The rearrangement links TRBV6-5 to TRBJ1-1; D call uncertain. V was cut by 6 bases and J by 7 bases, with 15 bases left in between. The CDR3 covers 13 residues. CDR1 and CDR2 (germline): MNHEY, SVGAGI.

V gene TRBV3-1 (or the pseudogene TRBV3-2) combines with J gene TRBJ2-3, with D tentatively TRBD2 (6 bases). Germline values: CDR1 LGHDT, CDR2 YNNKEL (reference sequence). Deletions cut 5 bases from V and 7 bases from J, with 19 bases between. The CDR3 is 15 amino acids. CDR3 nucleotide sequence: TGTGCCAGCAGCTTTTCCGGGACTGGCGTGAATACGCAGTATTTT. The encoded protein is CASSFSGTGVNTQYF.

The chain combines TRBV25-1 with TRBJ1-4; no reliable D call. Trimming shortened V by 5 bases and J by 4 bases, and 14 bases separated the two germline ends. This CDR3 region has 15 residues. CDR1 MGHDK and CDR2 SYGVNS come from the germline V gene. This CDR3 is CASSPPGVGNEKLFF. For the CDR3, the DNA is TGTGCCAGCAGTCCCCCGGGAGTGGGTAATGAAAAACTGTTTTTT.

V gene TRBV7-6 combines with J gene TRBJ1-1; 9 bases match TRBD1. The CDR3 spans 18 residues. CDR1 is SGHVS, CDR2 FNYEAQ, per germline. Unmatched junction bases numbered 16, after V lost 4 bases and J lost 4 bases. CDR3 bases: TGTGCCAGCAGCTCACACCCCGGCACAGGGGGCTTGATCACTGAAGCTTTCTTT. It specifies CASSSHPGTGGLITEAFF.

The chain recombines TRBV7-2 with TRBJ1-1, with D perhaps matching TRBD1 (6 bases). V shed 5 bases and J shed 8 bases, with 15 bases lying between them. Germline V gives CDR1 SGHTA, CDR2 FQGNSA. The length of the CDR3 is 13 residues. The CDR3 DNA follows: TGTGCCAGCAGCCGAGGCAGCGACAGGGAAGCTTTCTTT. Amino acids: CASSRGSDREAFF.

The V call is TRBV11-2, the J call TRBJ1-2; no definite D call. Deletions cut 3 bases from V and 1 base from J, with 3 bases between. Germline V gene data show CDR1 as SGHAT and CDR2 as FQNNGV. The CDR3 consists of 12 residues. This CDR3 reads CASSFSNYGYTF. The CDR3 DNA reads as TGTGCCAGCAGCTTCAGTAACTATGGCTACACCTTC.

The chain joins TRBV25-1 to TRBJ2-7; TRBD2 is a possible D gene (6 bases). Per germline, CDR1 MGHDK and CDR2 SYGVNS. V lost 3 bases to trimming and J lost 3 bases, with 15 bases between them. CDR3 size: 15 residues. CDR3 region: CASSDPSGGNYEQYF. CDR3 nucleotides: TGTGCCAGCAGTGATCCGAGCGGAGGGAACTACGAGCAGTACTTC.

This sequence joins TRBV6-5 and TRBJ2-7; 8 positions match TRBD2. V gave up 4 bases and J gave up 6 bases; unmatched junction bases: 8. Germline-derived CDR1 and CDR2 are MNHEY and SVGAGI. The CDR3 is 14 amino acids. The CDR3 coding sequence is TGTGCCAGCAGTTTTCCCGGGAGGGCCGTCGAGCAGTACTTC. This encodes CASSFPGRAVEQYF.

The J gene is TRBJ1-1, the V gene TRBV7-2, with D perhaps TRBD1 (6 bases). Per germline, CDR1 SGHTA and CDR2 FQGNSA. V was shortened by 1 base and J by 4 bases, with 22 bases between the two germline ends. The CDR3 loop spans 18 amino acids. The CDR3: CASSLGAPGGAWGTEAFF. The CDR3 DNA follows: TGTGCCAGCAGCTTAGGGGCCCCTGGGGGCGCTTGGGGCACTGAAGCTTTCTTT. The complete variable domain, with remaining parts taken from reference TRBV7-2 and TRBJ1-1, reads GAGVSQSPSNKVTEKGKDVELRCDPISGHTALYWYRQSLGQGLEFLIYFQGNSAPDKSGLPSDRFSAERTGGSVSTLTIQRTQQEDSAVYLCASSLGAPGGAWGTEAFFGQGTRLTVV.

The CDR3 region is CASSIRLAPTYNEQFF. The CDR3 nucleotides read TGTGCCAGTAGTATACGGTTAGCGCCAACCTACAATGAGCAGTTCTTC. This chain uses TRBV19 with TRBJ2-1; D might be TRBD2 (5 bases). The V end was cut by 2 bases, the J end by 2 bases, with 13 bases between. Germline V gene sequence: CDR1 LNHDA, CDR2 SQIVND (reference sequence). The CDR3 consists of 16 residues. The complete variable domain, with remaining parts taken from reference TRBV19 and TRBJ2-1, reads DGGITQSPKYLFRKEGQNVTLSCEQNLNHDAMYWYRQDPGQGLRLIYYSQIVNDFQKGDIAEGYSVSREKKESFPLTVTSAQKNPTAFYLCASSIRLAPTYNEQFFGPGTRLTVL.

The table lists this clone with a count of one. The genes are TRBV28 and TRBJ2-7; 10 nucleotides match TRBD2. CDR3 length: 14 residues. The V gene end was trimmed by 4 bases and the J gene end by 6 bases; junction bases not matched to a gene: 6. Germline loops: CDR1 MDHEN, CDR2 SYDVKM. CDR3 nucleotide sequence: TGTGCCAGCAGTTCTAGCGGGAGTGTCCCCGAGCAGTACTTC. Amino acid sequence: CASSSSGSVPEQYF.

In this sample, this clone turned up once. The chain combines TRBV12-3 or TRBV12-4 with TRBJ1-2; the D gene is possibly TRBD1 (6 bases). The CDR3 has 12 residues. The germline V and J ends were trimmed by 5 bases and 5 bases, with 9 bases remaining between them. The CDR3, as DNA: TGTGCCAGCAGTCGGACAGTTTATGGCTACACCTTC. This translates into CASSRTVYGYTF.

The chain uses TRBV30 and TRBJ2-3, with D possibly matching TRBD1 (6 bases). The CDR3 has 15 residues. The V and J ends lost 2 bases and 1 base respectively, with 13 bases between them. In germline, CDR1 is GTSNPN, CDR2 SVGIG (reference sequence). The CDR3 here is CAWSTWTVGTDTQYF. In DNA, the CDR3 is TGTGCCTGGAGTACCTGGACAGTCGGCACAGATACGCAGTATTTT.

The CDR3 region has the DNA TGCGCCAGCAGCTTGGATGGGACAGGGATCGGTTACACCTTC. It encodes CASSLDGTGIGYTF. The chain has TRBV5-1 and TRBJ1-2; 9 bases agree with TRBD1. The CDR3 runs to 14 residues. Germline lookup yields CDR1 SGHRS and CDR2 YFSETQ. The V and J ends lost 0 bases and 11 bases, in that order; junction bases with no gene match: 8.

Only one count was recorded for this clone. The chain uses TRBV5-4 and TRBJ2-3; 8 nucleotides align to TRBD2. Germline loops: CDR1 SGHNT, CDR2 YYREEE (reference sequence). Losses at the gene ends were 4 bases for V and 2 bases for J; bases not matched to a gene: 6. This CDR3 is built from 15 residues. CDR3 protein: CASSPGTSNTDTQYF. The CDR3 coding sequence is TGTGCCAGCAGCCCCGGGACTAGTAACACAGATACGCAGTATTTT.

The CDR3 DNA follows: TGTGCCAGCAGGGACGGGGGGGCGAGGAACACTGAAGCTTTCTTT. This encodes CASRDGGARNTEAFF. The chain combines TRBV6-1 with TRBJ1-1; maybe TRBD1 (6 bases). The CDR3 runs to 15 residues. The ends were cut back, 6 bases at V and 1 base at J, with 15 bases in the middle. CDR1 and CDR2 (germline): MNHNS, SASEGT.

The V and J genes are TRBV2 and TRBJ2-5; 7 positions agree with TRBD2. The germline CDR1 and CDR2 sequences are SNHLY and FYNNEI. Losses at the gene ends were 4 bases for V and 5 bases for J; bases not matched to a gene: 19. The CDR3 is 18 residues long. CDR3 coding DNA: TGTGCCAGCAGTGGAGTCTTGGGGGGACTACAGAAGGGGGAGACCCAGTACTTC. It yields the protein CASSGVLGGLQKGETQYF.

The sample holds one count of this clone. This rearrangement joins TRBV29-1 to TRBJ1-2; D call uncertain. The germline V gene has CDR1 SQVTM and CDR2 ANQGSEA. V shed 4 bases and J shed 4 bases, with 10 bases lying between them. This CDR3 spans 12 amino acids. The CDR3 reads CSVGEGGYGYTF. The CDR3 DNA reads TGCAGCGTTGGTGAAGGAGGCTATGGCTACACCTTC.

This chain links TRBV4-3 with TRBJ1-1, with a tentative D call TRBD1 (5 bases). Trimming removed 2 bases at V and 5 bases at J, with 12 bases between. The CDR3 is 14 amino acids. Germline V CDR1 and CDR2: LGHNA, YSLEER. CDR3 in amino acids: CASSQSQGWTEAFF. CDR3 DNA sequence: TGCGCCAGCAGCCAAAGCCAGGGATGGACTGAAGCTTTCTTT.

The rearrangement links TRBV7-2 to TRBJ2-2; TRBD2 matches 11 bases. Unmatched junction bases numbered 2, after V lost 3 bases and J lost 5 bases. CDR1 is SGHTA, CDR2 FQGNSA, per germline. CDR3 length equals 15 residues. The CDR3 region is CASSFTSGRTGELFF. CDR3 bases: TGTGCCAGCAGCTTTACTAGCGGGAGAACCGGGGAGCTGTTTTTT.

This chain joins TRBV7-2 and TRBJ1-5, with TRBD1 identical over 7 bases. The germline V gene has CDR1 SGHTA and CDR2 FQGNSA. The CDR3 has 15 amino acids. J lost 6 bases, V lost 1 base, and 6 bases had no gene match. The CDR3 sequence: CASSLGDRDGQPQHF. The CDR3 coding sequence is TGTGCCAGCAGCTTAGGCGACAGGGATGGTCAGCCCCAGCATTTT.